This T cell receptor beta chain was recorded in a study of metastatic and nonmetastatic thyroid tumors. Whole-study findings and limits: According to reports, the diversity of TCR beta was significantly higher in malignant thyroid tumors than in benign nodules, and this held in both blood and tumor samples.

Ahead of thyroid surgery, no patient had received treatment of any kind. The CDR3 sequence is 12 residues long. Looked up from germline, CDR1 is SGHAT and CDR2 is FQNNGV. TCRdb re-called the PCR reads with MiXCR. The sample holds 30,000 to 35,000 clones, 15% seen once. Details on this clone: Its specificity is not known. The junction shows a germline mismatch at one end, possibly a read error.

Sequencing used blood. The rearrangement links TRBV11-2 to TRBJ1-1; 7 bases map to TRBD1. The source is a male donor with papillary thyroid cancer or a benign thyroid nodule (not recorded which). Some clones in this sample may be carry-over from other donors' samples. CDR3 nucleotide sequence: TGTACCAGCAGCTCCGACAGGGTATGGGCTTTCTTT. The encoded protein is CTSSSDRVWAFF.